This T cell receptor (beta chain) was recorded in a study of T cell clonotyping in hematopoietic cell transplantation. Study conclusions and caveats: No sorting was done, leaving CD4 and CD8 contributions mixed. At the given depth, recipient repertoires were over 95% de novo clonotypes.

Sample time point: recipient sample about 28 days before transplant, after cytoreduction. Profiling relied on immunoSEQ multiplex PCR, and the TCRdb table lists in-frame clones only, not all of them. The sample has 7,000 to 8,000 clones, 88% seen once. With regard to this clone: What it recognizes is unknown.

This specimen was peripheral blood mononuclear cells, taken before stem cell transplant. The receptor comes from a man between 60 and 75 years old with acute myeloid leukemia. Some clones in this sample may be carry-over from other donors' samples.

CDR3 region: CASSSSGFMSQPQHF. CDR3 nucleotides: TGTGCCAGCAGCTCATCAGGGTTTATGAGTCAGCCCCAGCATTTT. The J gene is TRBJ1-5, the V gene TRBV7-8; D might be TRBD1 (5 bases). The germline V and J ends were trimmed by 4 bases and 6 bases, with 16 bases remaining between them. The CDR3 length is 15 residues. The germline V gene has CDR1 SGHVS and CDR2 FQNEAQ.